A single T cell receptor beta chain is shown here with its context. The sample originates from a study of sequential checkpoint blockade in melanoma. The treatment here: randomized to nivolumab then ipilimumab (arm A) or the reverse (arm B). Patients had received no earlier DNA-damaging chemotherapy. Germline-derived CDR1 and CDR2 are MDHEN and SYDVKM. V lost 6 bases and J lost 0, with 11 bases in between. This CDR3 region has 14 residues. Assay used: immunoSEQ multiplex PCR; TCRdb lists only in-frame clones, some missing. The sample has 15,000 to 20,000 clones; just under 95% are singletons. The sample consisted of CD8+ T cells sorted from blood (inferred from file names), taken from a patient given nivolumab and ipilimumab in sequence. The sequence came from a human donor with melanoma. The rearrangement links TRBV28 to TRBJ1-1, with D tentatively TRBD1 (5 bases). CDR3 coding DNA: TGTGCCAGCAGCCCCAGGACATTGAACACTGAAGCTTTCTTT. It yields the protein CASSPRTLNTEAFF.